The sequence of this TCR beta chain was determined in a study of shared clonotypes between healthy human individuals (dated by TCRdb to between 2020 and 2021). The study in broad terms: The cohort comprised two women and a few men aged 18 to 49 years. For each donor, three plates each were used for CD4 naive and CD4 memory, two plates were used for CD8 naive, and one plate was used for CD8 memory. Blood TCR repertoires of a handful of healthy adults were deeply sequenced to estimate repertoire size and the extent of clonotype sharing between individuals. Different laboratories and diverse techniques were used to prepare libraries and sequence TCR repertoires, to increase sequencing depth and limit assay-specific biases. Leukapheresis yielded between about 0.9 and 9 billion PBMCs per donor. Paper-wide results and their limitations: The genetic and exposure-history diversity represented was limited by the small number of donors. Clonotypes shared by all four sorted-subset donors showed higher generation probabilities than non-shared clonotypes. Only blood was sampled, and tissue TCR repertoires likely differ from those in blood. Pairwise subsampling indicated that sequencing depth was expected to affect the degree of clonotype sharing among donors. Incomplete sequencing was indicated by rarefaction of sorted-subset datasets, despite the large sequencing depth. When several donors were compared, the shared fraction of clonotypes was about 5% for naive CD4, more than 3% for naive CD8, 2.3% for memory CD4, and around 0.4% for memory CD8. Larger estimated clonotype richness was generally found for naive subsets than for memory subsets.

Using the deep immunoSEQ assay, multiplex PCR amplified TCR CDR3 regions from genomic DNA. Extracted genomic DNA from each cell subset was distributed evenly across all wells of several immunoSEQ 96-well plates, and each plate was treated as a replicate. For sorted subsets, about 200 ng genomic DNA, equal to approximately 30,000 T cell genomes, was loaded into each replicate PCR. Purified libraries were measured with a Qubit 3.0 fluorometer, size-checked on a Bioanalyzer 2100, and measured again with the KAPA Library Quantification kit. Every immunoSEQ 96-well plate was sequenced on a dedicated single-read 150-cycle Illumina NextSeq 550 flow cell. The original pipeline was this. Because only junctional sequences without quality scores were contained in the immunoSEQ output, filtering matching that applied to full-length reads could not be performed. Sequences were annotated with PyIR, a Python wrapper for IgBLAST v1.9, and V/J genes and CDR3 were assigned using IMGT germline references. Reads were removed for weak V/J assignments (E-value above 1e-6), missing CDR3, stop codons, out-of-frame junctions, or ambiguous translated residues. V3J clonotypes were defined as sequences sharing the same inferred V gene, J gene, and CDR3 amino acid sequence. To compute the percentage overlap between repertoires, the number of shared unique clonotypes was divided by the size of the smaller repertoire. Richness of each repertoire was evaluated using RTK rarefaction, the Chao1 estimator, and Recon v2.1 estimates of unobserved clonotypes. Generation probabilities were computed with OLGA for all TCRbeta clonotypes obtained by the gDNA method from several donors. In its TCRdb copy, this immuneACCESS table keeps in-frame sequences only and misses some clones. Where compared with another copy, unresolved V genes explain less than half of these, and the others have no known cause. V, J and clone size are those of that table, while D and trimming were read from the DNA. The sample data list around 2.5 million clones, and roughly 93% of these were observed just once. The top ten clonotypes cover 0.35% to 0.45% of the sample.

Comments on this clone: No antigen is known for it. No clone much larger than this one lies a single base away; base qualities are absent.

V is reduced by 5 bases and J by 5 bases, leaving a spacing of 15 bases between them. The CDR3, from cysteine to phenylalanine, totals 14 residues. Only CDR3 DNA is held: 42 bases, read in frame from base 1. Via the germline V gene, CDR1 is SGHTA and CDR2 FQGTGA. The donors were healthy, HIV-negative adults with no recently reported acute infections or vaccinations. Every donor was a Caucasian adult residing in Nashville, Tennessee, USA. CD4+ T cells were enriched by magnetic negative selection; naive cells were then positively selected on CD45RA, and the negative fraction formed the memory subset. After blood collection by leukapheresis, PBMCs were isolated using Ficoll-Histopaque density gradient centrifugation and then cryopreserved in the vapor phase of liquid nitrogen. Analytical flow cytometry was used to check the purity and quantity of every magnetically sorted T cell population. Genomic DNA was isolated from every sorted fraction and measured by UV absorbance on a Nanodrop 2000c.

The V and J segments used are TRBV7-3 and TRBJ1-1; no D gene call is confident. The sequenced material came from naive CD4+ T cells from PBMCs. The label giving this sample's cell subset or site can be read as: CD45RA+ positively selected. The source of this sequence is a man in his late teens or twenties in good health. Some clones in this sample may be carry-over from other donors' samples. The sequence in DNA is TGTGCCAGCAGCCTCCGTCGAGGTGAGACTGAAGCTTTCTTT. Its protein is CASSLRRGETEAFF.